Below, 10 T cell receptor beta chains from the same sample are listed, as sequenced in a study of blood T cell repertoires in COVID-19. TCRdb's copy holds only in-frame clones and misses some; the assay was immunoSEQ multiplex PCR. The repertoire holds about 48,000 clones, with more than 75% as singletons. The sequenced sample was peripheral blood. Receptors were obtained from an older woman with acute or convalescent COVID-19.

The CDR3 region is CATASRAGNTIYF. CDR3 nucleotide sequence: TGTGCCACCGCCAGCAGGGCTGGAAACACCATATATTTT. This chain joins TRBV3-1 (or the pseudogene TRBV3-2) and TRBJ1-3, with a possible D match to TRBD1 (5 bases). This CDR3 contains 13 residues. In germline, CDR1 is LGHDT, CDR2 YNNKEL (reference sequence). Trimming cost V 10 bases and J 2 bases, with 12 bases left between them.

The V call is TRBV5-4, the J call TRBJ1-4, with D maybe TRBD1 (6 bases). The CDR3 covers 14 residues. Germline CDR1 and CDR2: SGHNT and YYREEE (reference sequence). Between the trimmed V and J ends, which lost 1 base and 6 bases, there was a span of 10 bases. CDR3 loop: CASSLTGLDEKLFF. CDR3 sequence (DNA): TGTGCCAGCAGCTTGACAGGGCTTGATGAAAAACTGTTTTTT.

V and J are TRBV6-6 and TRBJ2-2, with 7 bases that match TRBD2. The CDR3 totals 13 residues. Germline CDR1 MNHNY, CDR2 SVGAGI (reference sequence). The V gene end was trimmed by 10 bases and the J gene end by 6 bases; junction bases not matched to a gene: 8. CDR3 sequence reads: CATQEGGAGELFF. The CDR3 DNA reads TGTGCCACCCAGGAGGGAGGGGCCGGGGAGCTGTTTTTT.

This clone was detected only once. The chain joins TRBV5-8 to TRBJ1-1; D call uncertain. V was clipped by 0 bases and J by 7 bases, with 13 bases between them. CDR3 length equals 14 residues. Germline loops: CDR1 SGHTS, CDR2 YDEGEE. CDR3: CASSLGVMEDEAFF. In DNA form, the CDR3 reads TGTGCCAGCAGCTTGGGGGTTATGGAGGATGAAGCTTTCTTT.

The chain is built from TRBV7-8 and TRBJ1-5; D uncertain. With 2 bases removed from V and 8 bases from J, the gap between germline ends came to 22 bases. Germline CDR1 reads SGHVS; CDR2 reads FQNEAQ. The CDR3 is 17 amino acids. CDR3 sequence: CASSLWAASGGEEPQHF. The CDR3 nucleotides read TGTGCCAGCAGCTTATGGGCAGCGTCGGGAGGCGAGGAGCCCCAGCATTTT.

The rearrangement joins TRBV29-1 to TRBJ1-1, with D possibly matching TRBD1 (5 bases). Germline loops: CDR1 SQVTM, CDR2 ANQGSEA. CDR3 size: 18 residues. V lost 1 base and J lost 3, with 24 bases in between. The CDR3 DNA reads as TGCAGCGTTGAAGGGATTAGCGGGACTCAGGGCGGGGACACTGAAGCTTTCTTT. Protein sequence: CSVEGISGTQGGDTEAFF.

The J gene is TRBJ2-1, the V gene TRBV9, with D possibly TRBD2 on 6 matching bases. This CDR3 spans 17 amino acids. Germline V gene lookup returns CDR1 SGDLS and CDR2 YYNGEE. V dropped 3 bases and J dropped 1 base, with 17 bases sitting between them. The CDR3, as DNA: TGTGCCAGCAGCGCATCTAGCGAACCTTTTTCCTACAATGAGCAGTTCTTC. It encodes CASSASSEPFSYNEQFF.

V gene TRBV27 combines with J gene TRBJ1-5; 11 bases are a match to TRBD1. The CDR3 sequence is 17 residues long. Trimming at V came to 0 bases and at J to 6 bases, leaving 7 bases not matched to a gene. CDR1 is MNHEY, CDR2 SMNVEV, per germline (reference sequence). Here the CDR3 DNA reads TGTGCCAGCAGTTTATCACCCGGGACAGGGGGTGTTCAGCCCCAGCATTTT. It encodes CASSLSPGTGGVQPQHF.

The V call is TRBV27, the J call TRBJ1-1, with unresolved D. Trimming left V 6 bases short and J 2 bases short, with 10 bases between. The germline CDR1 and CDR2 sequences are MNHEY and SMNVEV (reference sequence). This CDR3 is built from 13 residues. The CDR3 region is CASSKEANTEAFF. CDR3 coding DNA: TGTGCCAGCAGCAAAGAAGCCAACACTGAAGCTTTCTTT.

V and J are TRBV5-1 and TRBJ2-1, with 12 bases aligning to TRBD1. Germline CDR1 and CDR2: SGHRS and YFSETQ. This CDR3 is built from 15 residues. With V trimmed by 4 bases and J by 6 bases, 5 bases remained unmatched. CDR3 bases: TGCGCCAGCAGCCTGGCGGGACAGGGGGCCAATGAGCAGTTCTTC. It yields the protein CASSLAGQGANEQFF. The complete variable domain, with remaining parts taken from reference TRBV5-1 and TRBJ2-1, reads KAGVTQTPRYLIKTRGQQVTLSCSPISGHRSVSWYQQTPGQGLQFLFEYFSETQRNKGNFPGRFSGRQFSNSRSEMNVSTLELGDSALYLCASSLAGQGANEQFFGPGTRLTVL.